The text below deals with one T cell receptor (beta chain). Which antigen it targets is not known. No base qualities exist here, and no much larger clone lies one base off it. The data are from a study of OX40 agonist ivuxolimab in advanced cancers. Notes on the research overall: Ivuxolimab was a fully human IgG2 agonistic monoclonal antibody targeting the costimulatory receptor OX40 (CD134). Intravenous ivuxolimab was administered to patients every 2 weeks at six dose levels: 0.01, 0.1, 0.3, 1.5, 3 and 10 mg/kg. Three dose-escalation patients achieved partial responses, one with hepatocellular carcinoma and two with cutaneous melanoma. The monotherapy dose-escalation portion (N of about 50 patients) of the phase I ivuxolimab trial is reported in the paper. Peripheral TCRbeta sequencing was intended to test whether TCR sequence diversity was altered and clonal T-cell expansion was caused by ivuxolimab. Patients were allowed to have had prior anti-PD-1, anti-PD-L1 or anti-CTLA-4 therapy, and more than 35% of the dose-escalation patients had been treated with checkpoint inhibitors. Among the roughly 50 dose-escalation patients, 19 had hepatocellular carcinoma, approximately 15 melanoma, 9 renal cell carcinoma and 9 head and neck cancer. A male proportion of roughly 85% and a mean age of approximately 61 years, ranging from 23 to 79, were recorded for the dose-escalation cohort.

The research as a whole found: Low levels of normalized T-cell clonal expansion were also seen in some nonresponding patients. Clonal expansion of both CD4+ and CD8+ blood T cells was observed from baseline to week 6 at doses 0.1 to 3.0 mg/kg. Partial responders in the 0.1-3.0 mg/kg groups had among the lowest normalized peripheral clonal expansion, especially among CD8+ T cells. The antigen specificity of the peripheral T cells that underwent clonal expansion was not determined. After ivuxolimab, more expanded clones were found on average in CD8+ T cells than in CD4+ T cells.

For sequencing of the TCRbeta CDR3 region, genomic DNA was extracted from the sorted cells. The immunoSEQ Assay was used to sequence the TCRbeta CDR3 regions. TCRdb provides this immuneACCESS table in a form limited to in-frame rearrangements. Some clones are lacking; in checked studies, under half of them reflect an unresolved V gene, and why the rest are absent is not known. Within this sample are tens of thousands of clones, with 85% to 90% of them counted one time only. The ten biggest clones cover around 13% of the sample. The trial excluded patients who had a history of autoimmune disease or who were on systemic immunosuppression. Peripheral blood for TCR sequencing was collected from all dose cohorts at baseline, on cycle 4 day 1, and on cycle 7 day 1. Samples came from an open-label, multicenter, first-in-human phase I dose-escalation trial of ivuxolimab. The trial enrolled adults with locally advanced or metastatic head and neck squamous cell, hepatocellular, melanoma or renal cell carcinoma. Before TCR sequencing, CD4+ T cells and CD8+ T cells were sorted from peripheral blood as separate populations.

The germline V end is reduced by 1 base and the J end by 8 bases; junction bases left unmatched: 6. There are 15 amino acids in the CDR3, from cysteine to phenylalanine inclusive. The kept DNA is CDR3 alone, 45 bases in frame from the first base. Via the germline V gene, CDR1 is MDHEN and CDR2 SYDVKM. The material sequenced was CD4+ or CD8+ T cells sorted from blood, taken in a trial of the OX40 agonist ivuxolimab. This TCR derives from an adult with an advanced solid tumor such as melanoma, head and neck, liver or kidney cancer. The rearranged chain carries TRBV28 and TRBJ1-4; 8 central bases correspond to TRBD1. The sequenced DNA: TGTGCCAGCAGTTTATTGGCAGGGGGCGGAGAAAAACTGTTTTTT. Its protein product is CASSLLAGGGEKLFF.